This TCR beta chain originates from a study of cytomegalovirus exposure and HLA in healthy donors. Study outcomes and limitations: It was likely that a cluster of highly shared sequence variants was a sequencing artifact. Reportedly, a later analysis found an Asian-associated ancestry cluster had fewer N-insertions than the roughly 700-donor mean.

PCR employed 60 Vbeta and 13 Jbeta primers. The data were produced by immunoSEQ multiplex PCR, yet TCRdb's version contains in-frame clones alone and is incomplete. The data show more than 95,000 clones, 12% to 15% seen once. V lost 5 bases and J 4 bases, leaving 14 bases between the germline ends. CDR1 LGHNA and CDR2 YSLEER come from the germline V gene. CDR3 size: 15 residues. The count of this clone is one. Its matching antigen is unknown. Sequencing was performed on PBMCs. The receptor's source is a female donor in good health and CMV-seronegative. This chain joins TRBV4-3 and TRBJ2-2, with unresolved D. The CDR3 DNA follows: TGCGCCAGCAGCTCCGAGGTGAGATCCACCGGGGAGCTGTTTTTT. This gives the protein CASSSEVRSTGELFF.